This TCR beta chain was sequenced in a study of vaccination and CD4 T cells after COVID-19. Study-level information: Post-COVID specimens were obtained a median approximately 99 days after diagnosis (range 35 to 161). Post-vaccination specimens were collected at a median of roughly 65 days following dose two (range 14 to 241).

In this sample, this clonotype turned up a few times. Its target is unknown. Treatment noted: roughly 11-day PBMC culture with coronavirus spike peptide pools or control peptides (ViraFEST assay). Trimming shortened V by 5 bases and J by 2 bases, and 15 bases separated the two germline ends. CDR3 size: 14 residues. The V gene's germline CDR1 is DFQATT and CDR2 SNEGSKA (reference sequence). Researchers used the Oncomine TCR Beta short-read assay to sequence DNA from cultured CD4+ T cells. TCRdb recomputed calls from the PCR reads with MiXCR, one row per CDR3 protein. The repertoire holds 12,000 or so distinct CDR3 sequences, with 25% to 30% as singletons.

The sequences come from CD4+ T cells from blood, cultured in vitro, collected before SARS-CoV-2 vaccination. This sequence was found in a human donor who received a COVID-19 vaccine. The rearrangement links TRBV20-1 to TRBJ2-5; possible D gene TRBD2, 6 bases. This CDR3 reads CSAPLPGLQETQYF. The DNA for the CDR3 is TGCAGTGCTCCCCTACCGGGACTGCAAGAGACCCAGTACTTC.